The sequence of this TCR beta chain was determined in a study of T cell repertoires in cytomegalovirus infection. Overall study findings and caveats: HLA-C-restricted CMV clonotypes gave the most frequent clonotype in two of eight donors.

On this clonotype itself: Antigen specificity is unknown.

One entry per CDR3 protein results from TCRdb running MiXCR on the reads. The sample lists roughly 500,000 distinct CDR3 sequences, roughly 46% occurring once. Per germline, CDR1 SGHTA and CDR2 FQGNSA. Trimming removed 4 bases from V and 0 bases from J; junction bases left unmatched: 3. The CDR3 extends over 15 amino acids. The source was cultured PBMCs, collected from culture after CMV antigen stimulation. The chain joins TRBV7-2 to TRBJ1-3, with TRBD1 matching 7 bases. This TCR was sampled from a human donor in good health (CMV status not recorded). Some clones in this sample may be carry-over from other donors' samples. CDR3 coding DNA: TGTGCCAGCAGCTCTCAGGGGGGCTCTGGAAACACCATATATTTT. Translation: CASSSQGGSGNTIYF.